This TCR beta chain came from a study of T cell changes during pregnancy in multiple sclerosis (dated by TCRdb to between 2018 and 2020). Concerning the study at large: In women with multiple sclerosis, the researchers looked at how the T cell repertoire shifted as pregnancy progressed.

Libraries were built with the immunoSEQ multiplex PCR assay. Here the immuneACCESS table is served through TCRdb, limited to in-frame sequences with V and J called. Missing clones are a known gap in these copies; in checked studies unresolved V genes cover under half, and the rest lacks a known reason. In this sample the table shows 75,000 to 100,000 clones, about 90% of which occur a single time. Less than 2.5% of the sample is taken by the ten largest. Details on this clone: The specificity of this receptor is unknown. One base away there is no much larger clone; base qualities are not given.

Including the terminal cysteine and phenylalanine, the CDR3 comprises 16 residues. Just the 48-base CDR3 DNA is kept, in frame starting at base 1. CDR1 and CDR2 are drawn from the germline V gene: MNHEY, SVGAGI. Trimming costs V 0 bases and J 2 bases, and their ends lie 11 bases apart. The source was peripheral blood, collected after pregnancy. The rearrangement combines TRBV6-5 with TRBJ1-3; TRBD1 is perhaps the D gene, given 5 matching bases. This sequence originates from a female donor in good health, enrolled as a control in a pregnancy study. At the DNA level, the sequence is TGTGCCAGCAGTTACTCATCCAGGGTACCTGGAAACACCATATATTTT. Its protein is CASSYSSRVPGNTIYF.